One and the same sample provided the 9 T cell receptor beta chains below, sequenced in a study of blood T cell repertoires in COVID-19. Using immunoSEQ multiplex PCR, the repertoire was profiled, and TCRdb retains in-frame clones only, with some absent. The sample yields tens of thousands of clones, about nine tenths seen once. The sequencing input was peripheral blood. These receptors were obtained from a man between 60 and 70 years old with acute or convalescent COVID-19.

This rearrangement joins TRBV2 to TRBJ2-4; D is perhaps TRBD1 (6 bases). Looked up from germline, CDR1 is SNHLY and CDR2 is FYNNEI. The V end was cut by 8 bases, the J end by 0 bases, with 8 bases between. CDR3 length: 13 residues. The chain's CDR3 is CASGQLAKNIQYF. CDR3 in DNA: TGTGCCAGCGGACAGCTAGCCAAAAACATTCAGTACTTC.

The chain recombines TRBV6-5 with TRBJ1-3; D not certain. The ends were cut back, 8 bases at V and 0 bases at J, with 11 bases in the middle. Germline CDR1 is MNHEY and CDR2 is SVGAGI. This CDR3 is built from 14 residues. The CDR3: CASQEGSSGNTIYF. CDR3 in DNA: TGTGCCAGCCAGGAGGGATCCTCTGGAAACACCATATATTTT.

V gene TRBV6-5 combines with J gene TRBJ2-7, with D perhaps matching TRBD1 (6 bases). Looked up from germline, CDR1 is MNHEY and CDR2 is SVGAGI. The CDR3 consists of 14 residues. The ends were cut back, 5 bases at V and 5 bases at J, with 16 bases in the middle. The CDR3 bases are TGTGCCAGCAGTCCGCCAAGGGGGTTGAACGAGCAGTACTTC. This translates into CASSPPRGLNEQYF.

The rearrangement joins TRBV7-2 to TRBJ1-2; D call uncertain. The germline V gene has CDR1 SGHTA and CDR2 FQGNSA. V was pared by 3 bases and J by 2 bases, with 10 bases between. The CDR3 contains 14 residues. In DNA, the CDR3 is TGTGCCAGCAGCTTCTTGACTGGCAACTATGGCTACACCTTC. It codes for CASSFLTGNYGYTF.

The chain uses TRBV19 and TRBJ1-5; the D is unclear. CDR3 length: 17 residues. The V and J ends lost 6 bases and 2 bases respectively, with 20 bases between them. The germline gives CDR1 LNHDA, CDR2 SQIVND (reference sequence). The DNA of the CDR3 is TGTGCCAGTAGCGGAGGAGGGCGTAAGGTCGGCAATCAGCCCCAGCATTTT. Translated, it gives CASSGGGRKVGNQPQHF.

V usage is TRBV10-3 and J usage is TRBJ1-1; D remains unclear. The CDR3 spans 15 residues. Looked up from germline, CDR1 is ENHRY and CDR2 is SYGVKD. Trimming cost V 1 base and J 6 bases, with 15 bases left between them. Here the CDR3 reads CAISELIDGGPEAFF. In nucleotides, the CDR3 is TGTGCCATCAGTGAGTTAATAGACGGCGGGCCTGAAGCTTTCTTT.

The chain combines TRBV28 with TRBJ1-2; 7 positions match TRBD1. Germline V gene data show CDR1 as MDHEN and CDR2 as SYDVKM. The CDR3 contains 13 residues. The V gene end was trimmed by 6 bases and the J gene end by 4 bases; junction bases not matched to a gene: 5. The CDR3 loop is CASSPTGLYGYTF. The CDR3 coding sequence is TGTGCCAGCAGCCCGACAGGGCTCTATGGCTACACCTTC.

The chain recombines TRBV7-2 with TRBJ1-1, with D possibly being TRBD1 (5 bases). The CDR3 length is 15 residues. Germline V lookup: CDR1 SGHTA, CDR2 FQGNSA. Between the trimmed V and J ends, which lost 1 base and 1 base, there was a span of 10 bases. CDR3 bases: TGTGCCAGCAGCTTAGAAGGGGCTACGAACACTGAAGCTTTCTTT. Protein product: CASSLEGATNTEAFF. The whole variable domain, remainder taken from reference TRBV7-2 and TRBJ1-1, is GAGVSQSPSNKVTEKGKDVELRCDPISGHTALYWYRQSLGQGLEFLIYFQGNSAPDKSGLPSDRFSAERTGGSVSTLTIQRTQQEDSAVYLCASSLEGATNTEAFFGQGTRLTVV.

In its sample, this clone was seen a few times. V usage is TRBV7-4 and J usage is TRBJ2-7, with D maybe TRBD2 (6 bases). Trimming took 1 base from V and 2 from J, leaving 24 bases between them. The CDR3 is made up of 19 amino acids. Germline V gene data show CDR1 as SGHVT and CDR2 as SQSDAQ. The CDR3 region has the DNA TGTGCCAGCAGCTTAGGCCAGGCGGAGGGTTGGGGGAATGCCTACGAGCAGTACTTC. Translated, it gives CASSLGQAEGWGNAYEQYF.